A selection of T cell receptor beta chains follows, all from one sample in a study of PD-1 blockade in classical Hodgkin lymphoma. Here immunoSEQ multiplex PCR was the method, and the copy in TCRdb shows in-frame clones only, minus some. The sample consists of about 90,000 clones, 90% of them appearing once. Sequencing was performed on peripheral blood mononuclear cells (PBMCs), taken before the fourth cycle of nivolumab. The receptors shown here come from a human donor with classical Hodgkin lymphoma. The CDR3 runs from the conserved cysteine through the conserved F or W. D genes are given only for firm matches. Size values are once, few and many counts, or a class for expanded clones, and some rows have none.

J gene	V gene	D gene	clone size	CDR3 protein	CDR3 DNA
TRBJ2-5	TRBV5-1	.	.	CASSLGSVAVKETQYF	TGCGCCAGCAGCTTGGGGTCGGTAGCGGTAAAAGAGACCCAGTACTTC
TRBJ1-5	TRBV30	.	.	CAWTAYGGTNNQPQHF	TGTGCCTGGACAGCTTACGGGGGGACTAACAATCAGCCCCAGCATTTT
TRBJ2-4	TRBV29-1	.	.	CSVEDPKARNIQYF	TGCAGCGTTGAAGATCCCAAGGCCAGAAACATTCAGTACTTC
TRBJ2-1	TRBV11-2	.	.	CASSLLSVRIGIGNEQFF	TGTGCCAGCAGCCTTCTTTCGGTCCGGATTGGAATTGGTAATGAGCAGTTCTTC
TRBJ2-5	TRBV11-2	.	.	CASSLGRREKTQYF	TGTGCCAGCAGCTTAGGACGGCGCGAGAAGACCCAGTACTTC
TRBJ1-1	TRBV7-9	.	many	CASSLAQGVTEAFF	TGTGCCAGCAGCTTAGCGCAGGGAGTCACTGAAGCTTTCTTT
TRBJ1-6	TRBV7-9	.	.	CASSQMVGLLYNSPLHF	TGTGCCAGCAGTCAAATGGTTGGTCTATTATATAATTCACCCCTCCACTTT
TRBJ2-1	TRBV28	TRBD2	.	CASSDPLSGANNEQFF	TGTGCCAGCAGCGACCCATTGAGCGGGGCAAACAATGAGCAGTTCTTC
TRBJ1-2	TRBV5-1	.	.	CASSSDGLYGYTF	TGCGCCAGCAGCTCCGACGGACTCTATGGCTACACCTTC
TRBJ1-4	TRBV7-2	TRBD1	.	CASSLDREFEKLFF	TGTGCCAGCAGTTTGGACAGGGAGTTTGAAAAACTGTTTTTT
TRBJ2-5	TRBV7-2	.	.	CASSLVAAIQETQYF	TGTGCCAGCAGCTTGGTGGCAGCAATACAAGAGACCCAGTACTTC
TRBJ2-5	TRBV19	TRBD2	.	CASSIGGGETQYF	TGTGCCAGTAGTATAGGCGGGGGAGAGACCCAGTACTTC
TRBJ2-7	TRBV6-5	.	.	CASTIRGGSYEQYF	TGTGCCAGCACCATCAGGGGGGGGTCCTACGAGCAGTACTTC
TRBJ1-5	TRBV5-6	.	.	CASSLKPHSNQPQHF	TGTGCCAGCAGCTTGAAACCACACAGCAATCAGCCCCAGCATTTT
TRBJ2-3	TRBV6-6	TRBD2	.	CASSASGGGPDTQYF	TGTGCCAGCAGTGCTAGCGGGGGGGGACCAGATACGCAGTATTTT
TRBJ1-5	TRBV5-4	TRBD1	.	CASSLGGSQGAGQPQHF	TGTGCCAGCAGCTTGGGGGGCTCCCAGGGGGCAGGTCAGCCCCAGCATTTT
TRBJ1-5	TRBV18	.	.	CASSPIGVDSNQPQHF	TGTGCCAGCTCACCTATAGGGGTGGATAGCAATCAGCCCCAGCATTTT
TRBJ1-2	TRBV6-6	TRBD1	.	CASSYRGTGLF	TGTGCCAGCAGTTACCGGGGGACAGGACTCTTC
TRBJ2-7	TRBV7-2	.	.	CASSLASGSYEQYF	TGTGCCAGCAGCTTAGCCTCAGGAAGTTACGAGCAGTACTTC
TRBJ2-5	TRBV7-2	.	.	CASSLPETQYF	TGTGCCAGCAGCTTACCTGAGACCCAGTACTTC
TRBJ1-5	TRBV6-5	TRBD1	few	CASRGQGNQPQHF	TGTGCCAGCAGGGGACAGGGCAATCAGCCCCAGCATTTT
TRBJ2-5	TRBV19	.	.	CASSFGTVQETQYF	TGTGCCAGTAGCTTCGGGACGGTCCAAGAGACCCAGTACTTC
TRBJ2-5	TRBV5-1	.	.	CASSIQGETQYF	TGCGCCAGCAGCATACAGGGAGAGACCCAGTACTTC
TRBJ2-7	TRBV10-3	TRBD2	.	CAISSFTSGAYEQYF	TGTGCCATCAGTTCCTTCACTAGCGGGGCCTACGAGCAGTACTTC
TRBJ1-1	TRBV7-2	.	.	CASSRRATRGGNTEAFF	TGTGCCAGCAGCCGAAGGGCCACCAGGGGAGGGAACACTGAAGCTTTCTTT
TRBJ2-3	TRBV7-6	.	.	CASSLALRDTQYF	TGTGCCAGCAGCTTGGCCCTTAGGGATACGCAGTATTTT
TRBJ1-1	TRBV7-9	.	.	CASSLMDAGSSRAEAFF	TGTGCCAGCAGCTTAATGGACGCGGGGTCGAGCAGAGCTGAAGCTTTCTTT
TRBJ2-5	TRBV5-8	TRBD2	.	CASSLGLAGGQETQYF	TGTGCCAGCAGCCTTGGACTAGCGGGGGGCCAAGAGACCCAGTACTTC
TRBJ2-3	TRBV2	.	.	CASIQRSTDTQYF	TGTGCCAGCATCCAGAGGAGCACAGATACGCAGTATTTT
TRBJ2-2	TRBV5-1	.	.	CASSLDGNTGELFF	TGCGCCAGCAGCTTGGACGGGAACACCGGGGAGCTGTTTTTT
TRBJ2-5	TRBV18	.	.	CASSPNDGQETQYF	TGTGCCAGCTCACCAAACGACGGTCAAGAGACCCAGTACTTC
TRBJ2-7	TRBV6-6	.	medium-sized	CASTLAPLTRDEQYF	TGTGCCAGCACCCTGGCGCCCCTAACTAGGGACGAGCAGTACTTC
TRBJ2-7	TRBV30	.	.	CAWSSVGGEQYF	TGTGCCTGGAGTTCGGTGGGGGGCGAGCAGTACTTC
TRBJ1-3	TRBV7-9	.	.	CASSFSTASGNTIYF	TGTGCCAGCAGCTTTAGTACAGCTTCTGGAAACACCATATATTTT
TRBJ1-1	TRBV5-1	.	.	CASSLGRGSDTEAFF	TGCGCCAGCAGCTTGGGGCGGGGGTCGGACACTGAAGCTTTCTTT
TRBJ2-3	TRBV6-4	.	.	CASSDSGGTDTQYF	TGTGCCAGCAGTGACTCCGGTGGGACAGATACGCAGTATTTT
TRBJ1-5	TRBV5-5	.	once	CASSPRPNQPQHF	TGTGCCAGCAGCCCCAGACCGAATCAGCCCCAGCATTTT
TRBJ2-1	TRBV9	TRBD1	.	CASSDRTGELSHNEQFF	TGTGCCAGCAGCGATAGGACAGGGGAGTTAAGTCACAATGAGCAGTTCTTC
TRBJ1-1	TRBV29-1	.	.	CSGRMNTEAFF	TGCAGCGGCAGAATGAACACTGAAGCTTTCTTT
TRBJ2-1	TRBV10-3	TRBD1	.	CAISEPRQGVYNEQFF	TGTGCCATCAGTGAGCCCCGACAGGGGGTCTACAATGAGCAGTTCTTC